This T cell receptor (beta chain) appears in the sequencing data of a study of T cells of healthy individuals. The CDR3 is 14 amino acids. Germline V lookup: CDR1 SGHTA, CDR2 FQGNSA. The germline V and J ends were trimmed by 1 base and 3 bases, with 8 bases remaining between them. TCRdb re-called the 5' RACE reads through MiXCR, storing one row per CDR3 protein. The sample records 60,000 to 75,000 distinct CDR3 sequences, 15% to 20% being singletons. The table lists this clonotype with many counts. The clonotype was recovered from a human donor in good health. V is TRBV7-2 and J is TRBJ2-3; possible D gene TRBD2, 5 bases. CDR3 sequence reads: CASSLDWRTDTQYF. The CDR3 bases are TGTGCCAGCAGCTTAGATTGGAGGACAGATACGCAGTATTTT.